This T cell receptor (beta chain) was profiled in a study of shared clonotypes between healthy human individuals. About the research overall: The plates for each donor numbered three CD4 naive, three CD4 memory, two CD8 naive and one CD8 memory.

Germline V gene sequence: CDR1 SGHKS, CDR2 YYEKEE (reference sequence). Trimming removed 4 bases from V and 3 bases from J; junction bases left unmatched: 4. This CDR3 contains 13 residues. Study-wide points: The generation probabilities recorded for non-shared clonotypes fell below those of clonotypes shared by all four donors.

This clone was detected once. Its target is not known. Clones were sequenced by immunoSEQ multiplex PCR, and TCRdb holds only the in-frame ones, with some missing. The data contain about a million clones, approximately 70% of them seen just once; the ten biggest clones take up approximately 1.5%. Sequenced sample: memory CD4+ T cells sorted from blood. The sample's subset: CD45RA-negative fraction. This TCR was recovered from a young man in good health. This rearrangement joins TRBV5-5 to TRBJ2-7, with 7 positions matching TRBD1. The CDR3 sequence is CASSQTGYYEQYF. CDR3 DNA: TGTGCCAGCAGCCAGACAGGGTACTACGAGCAGTACTTC.